This TCR beta chain originates from a study of T cells expressing NK-cell markers. Turning to the study itself: One of the eight sequenced donors was seronegative, whereas the other seven were HCMV-seropositive. General study results and limits: HCMV specificity of the expanded NKG2C+ T cell clones stayed unclear. Four donors likewise had their CD3+CD56-NKG2C+ fraction led by these clonotypes.

Template switching by 5'RACE with UMIs generated the TCR beta cDNA. TCRdb reanalyzed the 5' RACE reads, giving one entry per CDR3 protein sequence and no DNA. The table lists hundreds of thousands of distinct CDR3 sequences. On this clonotype: Its antigen is not known.

The CDR3 runs to 16 residues. Germline CDR1 is SQVTM and CDR2 is ANQGSEA. The sequence was obtained from a man between 18 and 69 years old in good health. The V and J genes are TRBV29-1 and TRBJ2-3; absent DNA, TCRdb's TRBD2 call cannot be checked. Sequenced input: blood T cells: a sorted CD56 or NKG2C T cell subset, CD4+ or CD8+ T cells, or bulk PBMC T cells (not recorded which). The CDR3 region is CSVQRSSGGHTDTQYF.